This T cell receptor (beta chain) was documented in a study of cytomegalovirus exposure and HLA in healthy donors. For the study at large: Among the 398 donors who were genotyped, approximately 76% fell in the genetic ancestry cluster that is associated with self-reported Caucasian donors.

The count of this clone is one. What it binds is not known. PCR used 60 Vbeta primers and 13 Jbeta primers. TCRdb keeps only in-frame clones here, not all; method: immunoSEQ multiplex PCR. Of roughly 150,000 clones in the sample, 82% were seen once. CDR3 length: 16 residues. The germline V gene encodes CDR1 MDHEN and CDR2 SYDVKM. V gave up 6 bases and J gave up 0 bases; unmatched junction bases: 8. Donors in the study were healthy people who gave bone marrow. Study-wide results and limits: An analysis done earlier found most TCR beta V segments productive about 87% or about 30% of the time. A few CMV-associated chains were confirmed in vitro to be specific for CMV antigens.

V gene TRBV28 combines with J gene TRBJ1-2; 9 bases map to TRBD1. Sequencing was done on a sample of PBMCs. The receptor's source is a girl aged 2 to 9 in good health and CMV-seropositive. The CDR3 DNA reads TGTGCCAGCAGCCGTGGTGGGGACAGGGCTAACTATGGCTACACCTTC. Protein sequence: CASSRGGDRANYGYTF.